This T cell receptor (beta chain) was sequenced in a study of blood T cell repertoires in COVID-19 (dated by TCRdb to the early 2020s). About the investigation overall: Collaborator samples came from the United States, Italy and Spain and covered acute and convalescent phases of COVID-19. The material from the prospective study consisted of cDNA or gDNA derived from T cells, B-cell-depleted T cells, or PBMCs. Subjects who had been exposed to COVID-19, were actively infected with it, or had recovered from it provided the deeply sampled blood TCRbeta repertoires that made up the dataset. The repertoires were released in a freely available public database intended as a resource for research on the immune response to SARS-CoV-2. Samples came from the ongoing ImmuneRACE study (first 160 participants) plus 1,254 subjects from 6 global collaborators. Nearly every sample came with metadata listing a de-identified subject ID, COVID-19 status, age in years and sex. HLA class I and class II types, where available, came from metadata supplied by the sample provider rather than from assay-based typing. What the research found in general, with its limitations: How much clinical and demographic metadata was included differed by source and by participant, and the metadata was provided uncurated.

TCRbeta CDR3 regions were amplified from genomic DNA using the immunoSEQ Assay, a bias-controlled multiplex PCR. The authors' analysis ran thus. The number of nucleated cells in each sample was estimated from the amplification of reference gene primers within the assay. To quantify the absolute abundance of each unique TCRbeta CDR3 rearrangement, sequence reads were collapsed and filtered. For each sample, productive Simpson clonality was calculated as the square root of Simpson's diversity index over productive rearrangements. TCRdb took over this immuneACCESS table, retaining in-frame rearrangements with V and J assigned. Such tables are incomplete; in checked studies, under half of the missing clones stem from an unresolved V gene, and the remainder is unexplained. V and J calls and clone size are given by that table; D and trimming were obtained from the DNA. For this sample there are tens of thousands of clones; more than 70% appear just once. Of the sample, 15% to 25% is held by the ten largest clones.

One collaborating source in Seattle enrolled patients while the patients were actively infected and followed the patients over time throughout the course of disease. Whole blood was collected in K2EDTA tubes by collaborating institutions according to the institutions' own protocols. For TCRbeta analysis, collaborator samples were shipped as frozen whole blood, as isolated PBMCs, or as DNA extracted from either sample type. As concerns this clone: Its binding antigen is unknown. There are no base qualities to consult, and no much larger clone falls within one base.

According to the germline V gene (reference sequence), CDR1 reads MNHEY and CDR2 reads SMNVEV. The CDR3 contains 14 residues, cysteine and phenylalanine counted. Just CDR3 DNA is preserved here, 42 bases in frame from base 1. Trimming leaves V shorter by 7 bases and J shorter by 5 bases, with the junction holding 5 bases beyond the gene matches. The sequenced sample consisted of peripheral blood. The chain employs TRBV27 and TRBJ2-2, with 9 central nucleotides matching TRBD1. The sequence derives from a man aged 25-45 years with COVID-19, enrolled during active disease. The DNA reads TGTGCCAGCAAGCCGGGACAGGGAACCGGGGAGCTGTTTTTT. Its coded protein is CASKPGQGTGELFF.